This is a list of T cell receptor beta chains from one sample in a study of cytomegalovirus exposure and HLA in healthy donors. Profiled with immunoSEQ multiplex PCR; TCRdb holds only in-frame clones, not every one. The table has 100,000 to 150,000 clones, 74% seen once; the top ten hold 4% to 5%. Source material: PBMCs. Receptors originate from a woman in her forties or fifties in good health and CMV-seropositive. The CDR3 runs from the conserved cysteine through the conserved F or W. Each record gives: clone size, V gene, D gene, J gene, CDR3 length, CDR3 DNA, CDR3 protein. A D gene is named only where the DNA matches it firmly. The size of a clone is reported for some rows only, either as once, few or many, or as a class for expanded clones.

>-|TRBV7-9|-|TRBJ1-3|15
TGTGCCAGCAGCACTCAGGGAGGCTCTGGAAACACCATATATTTT
CASSTQGGSGNTIYF
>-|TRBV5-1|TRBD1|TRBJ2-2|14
TGCGCCAGCAGCTTTACAGGGGTAGCCGGGGAGCTGTTTTTT
CASSFTGVAGELFF
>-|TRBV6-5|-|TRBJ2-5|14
TGTGCCAGCAGACCTTCCAACACACCCGAGACCCAGTACTTC
CASRPSNTPETQYF
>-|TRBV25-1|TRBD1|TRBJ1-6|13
TGTGCCAGCAGCCGGACAGGGGATTCACCCCTCCACTTT
CASSRTGDSPLHF
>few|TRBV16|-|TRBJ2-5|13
TGTGCCAGCAGCTTAATCTTGCGGGAGACCCAGTACTTC
CASSLILRETQYF
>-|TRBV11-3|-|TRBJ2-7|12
TGTGCCAGCAGCTTAGGGAGGAACGAGCAGTACTTC
CASSLGRNEQYF
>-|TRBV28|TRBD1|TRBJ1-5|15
TGTGCCAGCAGTGCTCTGCAGGGGGCATATCAGCCCCAGCATTTT
CASSALQGAYQPQHF
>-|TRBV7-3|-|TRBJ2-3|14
TGTGCCAGCAGCTTAACGGCGGGGCGAGATACGCAGTATTTT
CASSLTAGRDTQYF
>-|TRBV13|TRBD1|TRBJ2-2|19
TGTGCCAGCAGCTTAGGCGACTTTTTCGGACAGGGGGCAAACGGGGAGCTGTTTTTT
CASSLGDFFGQGANGELFF
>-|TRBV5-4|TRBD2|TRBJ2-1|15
TGTGCCAGCAGCTTGGGCGGGGGGGACTACAATGAGCAGTTCTTC
CASSLGGGDYNEQFF
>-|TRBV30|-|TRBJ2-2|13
TGTGCCTGGAGCTTCAGCGACGCCGGGGAGCTGTTTTTT
CAWSFSDAGELFF
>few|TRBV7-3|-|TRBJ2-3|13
TGTGCCAGCAGCGTCGAGGGAGACCATACGCAGTATTTT
CASSVEGDHTQYF
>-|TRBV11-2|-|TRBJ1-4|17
TGTGCCAGCAGCTTAGTCGGGTTCAGGGCTACTAATGAAAAACTGTTTTTT
CASSLVGFRATNEKLFF
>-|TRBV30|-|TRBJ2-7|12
TGTGCCTGGAGTGTTACCGGAGGGGAGCAGTACTTC
CAWSVTGGEQYF
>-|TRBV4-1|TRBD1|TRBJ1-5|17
TGCGCCAGCAGCCAAAACAGGGGGCGCTTTGCCAATCAGCCCCAGCATTTT
CASSQNRGRFANQPQHF
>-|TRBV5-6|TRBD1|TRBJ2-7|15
TGTGCCAGCAGCCCGGCAGGGGGCGGGCGCAACGAGCAGTACTTC
CASSPAGGGRNEQYF
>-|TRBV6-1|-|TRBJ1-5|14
TGTGCCAGCAATCCCAGGGTAATGTCTCAGCCCCAGCATTTT
CASNPRVMSQPQHF
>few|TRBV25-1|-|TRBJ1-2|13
TGTGCCAGCAGTGAGGGCAGGGGCGATGGCTACACCTTC
CASSEGRGDGYTF
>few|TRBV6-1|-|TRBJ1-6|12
TGTGCCAGCAGTTATACGATCGGGGGTATCCACTTT
CASSYTIGGIHF
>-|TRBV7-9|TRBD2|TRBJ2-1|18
TGTGCCAGCAGCTTAGGTAGTTTAACGGGGGGACCAGACAATGAGCAGTTCTTC
CASSLGSLTGGPDNEQFF
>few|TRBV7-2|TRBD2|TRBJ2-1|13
TGTGCCAGCAGCTCGACCCAGCGGGGGGCTCAGTTCTTC
CASSSTQRGAQFF
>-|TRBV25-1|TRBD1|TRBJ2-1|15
TGTGCCAGCAGTATACAGGGGGGTTACTACAATGAGCAGTTCTTC
CASSIQGGYYNEQFF
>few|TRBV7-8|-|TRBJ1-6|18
TGTGCCAGCAGCTTAGTTTGGTCATGGGGGGGGGATAATTCACCCCTCCACTTT
CASSLVWSWGGDNSPLHF
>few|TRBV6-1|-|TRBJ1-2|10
TGTGCCAGCAGGGGGAGTGGCTACACCTTC
CASRGSGYTF
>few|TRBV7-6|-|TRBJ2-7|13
TGTGCCAGCAGCTTAGGCGGGGGCTCGGAGCAGTACTTC
CASSLGGGSEQYF
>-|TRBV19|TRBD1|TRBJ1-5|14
TGTGCCAGTAGCCTGGACAGGGCCAGGCAGCCCCAGCATTTT
CASSLDRARQPQHF
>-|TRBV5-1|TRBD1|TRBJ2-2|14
TGCGCCAGCAGCGGGACAGGGGACACCGGGGAGCTGTTTTTT
CASSGTGDTGELFF
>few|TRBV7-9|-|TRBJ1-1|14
TGTGCCAGCAGCTTATCGGGTGGTAACAGGGAGGCTTTCTTT
CASSLSGGNREAFF
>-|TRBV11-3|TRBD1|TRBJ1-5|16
TGTGCCAGCAGCCTTAGAAACAGGGGGCTGGGTCAGCCCCAGCATTTT
CASSLRNRGLGQPQHF
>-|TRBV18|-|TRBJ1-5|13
TGTGCCAGCTCACAGGGGGTCAATCAGCCCCAGCATTTT
CASSQGVNQPQHF
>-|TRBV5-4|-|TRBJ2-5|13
TGTGCCAGCAGCTTAGTCAAAGCAGAGACCCAGTACTTC
CASSLVKAETQYF
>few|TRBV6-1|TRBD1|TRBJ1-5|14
TGTGCCAGCAGTGAAACCGGGACAGGGGGCACGAAGCATTTT
CASSETGTGGTKHF
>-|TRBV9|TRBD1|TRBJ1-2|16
TGTGCCAGCAGCTCGAGTCGGGGACAGGGGGTCTATGGCTACACCTTC
CASSSSRGQGVYGYTF
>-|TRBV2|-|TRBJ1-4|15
TGTGCCAGCAGAGAGCGGGGGTTAACTAATGAAAAACTGTTTTTT
CASRERGLTNEKLFF
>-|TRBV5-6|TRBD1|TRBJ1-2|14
TGTGCCAGCAGCGGGACAGGGACGGGCTATGGCTACACCTTC
CASSGTGTGYGYTF
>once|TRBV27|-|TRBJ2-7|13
TGTGCCAGCAGTCCCAGGGCCTCCTACGAGCAGTACTTC
CASSPRASYEQYF
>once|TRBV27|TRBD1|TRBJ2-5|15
TGTGCCAGCAGTCTACGACAGGGGAGGATTGAGACCCAGTACTTC
CASSLRQGRIETQYF
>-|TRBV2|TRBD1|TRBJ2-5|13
TGTGCCAGCAGTGGACAGGGGGGGGAGACCCAGTACTTC
CASSGQGGETQYF
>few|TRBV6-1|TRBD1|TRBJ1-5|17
TGTGCCAGCAGTGATGCCGGGACAGGATATAGCAATCAGCCCCAGCATTTT
CASSDAGTGYSNQPQHF
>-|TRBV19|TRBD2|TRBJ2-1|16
TGTGCCAGTAGCGGGGAGACTAGCGGGGGGAACAATGAGCAGTTCTTC
CASSGETSGGNNEQFF
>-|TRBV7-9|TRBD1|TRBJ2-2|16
TGTGCCAGCAGCGAGGGACAGGGGGGAAACACCGGGGAGCTGTTTTTT
CASSEGQGGNTGELFF
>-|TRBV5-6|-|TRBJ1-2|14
TGTGTCACTAGAAGGGCTCTGGATGGGTATGGCTACACCTTC
CVTRRALDGYGYTF
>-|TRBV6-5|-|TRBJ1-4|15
TGTGCCAGCAGTTACTCGTCGGGGGTGGGTGAAAAACTGTTTTTT
CASSYSSGVGEKLFF
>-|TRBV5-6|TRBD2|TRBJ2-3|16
TGTGCCAGCAGCTTAGGAGAGCGGGGTTACACAGATACGCAGTATTTT
CASSLGERGYTDTQYF
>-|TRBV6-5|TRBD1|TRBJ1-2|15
TGTGCCAGCAGTCCGTATGGACAGGGGGCCTATGGCTACACCTTC
CASSPYGQGAYGYTF
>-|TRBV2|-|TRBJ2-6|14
TGTGCCGGGACTCAGGTCTCTGGGGCCAACGTCCTGACTTTC
CAGTQVSGANVLTF
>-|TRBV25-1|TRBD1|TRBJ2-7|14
TGTGCCAGTTCCGGGACAGGGGGATTCCACGAGCAGTACTTC
CASSGTGGFHEQYF
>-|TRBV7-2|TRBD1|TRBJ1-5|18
TGTGCCAGCAGCTCACGTCCCGGGACAGGGTATAGCAATCAGCCCCAGCATTTT
CASSSRPGTGYSNQPQHF
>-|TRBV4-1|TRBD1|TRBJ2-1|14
TGCGCCAGCAGCCAGGACAGGGGAAGGGATGAGCAGTTCTTC
CASSQDRGRDEQFF
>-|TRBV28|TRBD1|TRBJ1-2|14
TGTGCCAGCAGTTTATCAGTGGGACAGTATGGCTACACCTTC
CASSLSVGQYGYTF
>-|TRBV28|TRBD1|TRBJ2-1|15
TGTGCCAGCAACTCCGGGACAGGGGATTTCAATGAGCAGTTCTTC
CASNSGTGDFNEQFF
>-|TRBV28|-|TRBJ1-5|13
TGTGCCAGCAGGAAGACTTCGGGGGTGCCCCAGCATTTT
CASRKTSGVPQHF
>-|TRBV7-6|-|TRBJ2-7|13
TGTGCCAGCAGCGAAACGGACAGCTACGAGCAGTACTTC
CASSETDSYEQYF
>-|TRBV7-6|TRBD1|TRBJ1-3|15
TGTGCCAGCAGCGTGACAGGGGGCTCTGGAAACACCATATATTTT
CASSVTGGSGNTIYF